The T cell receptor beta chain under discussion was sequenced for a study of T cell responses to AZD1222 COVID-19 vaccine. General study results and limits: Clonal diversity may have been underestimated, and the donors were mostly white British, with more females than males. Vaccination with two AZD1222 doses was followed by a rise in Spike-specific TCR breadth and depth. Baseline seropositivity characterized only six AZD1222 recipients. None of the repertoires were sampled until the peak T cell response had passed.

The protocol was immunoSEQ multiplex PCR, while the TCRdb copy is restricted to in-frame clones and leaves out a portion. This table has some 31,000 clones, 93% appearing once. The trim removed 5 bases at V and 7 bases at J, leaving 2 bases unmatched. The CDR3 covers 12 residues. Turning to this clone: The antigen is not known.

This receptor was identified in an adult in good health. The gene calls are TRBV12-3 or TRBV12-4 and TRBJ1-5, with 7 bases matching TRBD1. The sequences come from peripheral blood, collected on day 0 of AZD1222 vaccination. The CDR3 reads CASSRDRQPQHF. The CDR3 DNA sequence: TGTGCCAGCAGTAGGGACAGACAGCCCCAGCATTTT.